A selection of T cell receptor beta chains follows, all from one sample in a study of T-cell memory formation after mild COVID-19. MiXCR was run by TCRdb on the 5' RACE reads, yielding one entry per CDR3 protein. The sample has 85,000 to 120,000 distinct CDR3 sequences; about a sixth are singletons. The sequenced material came from PBMCs or a T cell subset sorted from them (not recorded which). The source is an adult woman who had mild COVID-19 (a few samples of this study predate the infection). Cell type and time point are not known. Both conserved end residues are part of each CDR3. The order of the fields is clone size, CDR3 length, V gene, D gene, J gene, CDR3 protein, CDR3 DNA. A D gene is named only where the DNA matches it firmly. Some rows mark clone size as missing; the rest say once, few, many or name a class of expanded clone.

few	15	TRBV6-6	.	TRBJ2-1	CASTPTGRSSNEQFF	TGTGCCAGCACGCCCACCGGTCGTAGTAGCAATGAGCAGTTCTTC
few	20	TRBV4-3	TRBD2	TRBJ2-1	CASSQAKGLAGVGSYNEQFF	TGCGCCAGCAGCCAAGCTAAAGGACTAGCGGGAGTTGGCTCCTACAATGAGCAGTTCTTC
few	15	TRBV4-3	.	TRBJ1-1	CASSRRRYENAEAFF	TGCGCCAGCAGCCGTCGACGGTACGAGAACGCTGAAGCTTTCTTT
few	14	TRBV20-1	TRBD1	TRBJ1-2	CSARADRAGYGYTF	TGCAGTGCTAGAGCGGACAGGGCGGGCTATGGCTACACCTTC
once	18	TRBV15	.	TRBJ2-7	CATSIVGLDRTIPYEQYF	TGTGCCACCAGCATAGTCGGGCTGGACAGAACCATTCCCTACGAGCAGTACTTC
few	14	TRBV19	TRBD1	TRBJ1-1	CASSRQGGNTEAFF	TGTGCCAGTAGTAGACAGGGGGGGAACACTGAAGCTTTCTTT
.	13	TRBV5-1	.	TRBJ2-1	CASSGGQGDEQFF	TGCGCCAGCTCGGGAGGACAGGGCGATGAGCAGTTCTTC
few	12	TRBV25-1	.	TRBJ1-1	CASSQTRTEAFF	TGTGCCAGCAGCCAGACTAGAACTGAAGCTTTCTTT
many	16	TRBV9	TRBD2	TRBJ2-5	CASSVGAGGPSETQYF	TGTGCCAGCAGCGTAGGGGCGGGAGGCCCCTCGGAGACCCAGTACTTC
.	18	TRBV7-6	.	TRBJ2-1	CASSSLVPGTSTYNEQFF	TGTGCCAGCAGCTCACTCGTCCCGGGGACTTCCACCTACAATGAGCAGTTCTTC
few	16	TRBV27	.	TRBJ2-1	CASSPEGLELGNEQFF	TGTGCCAGCAGTCCAGAAGGACTTGAACTTGGCAATGAGCAGTTCTTC
.	15	TRBV9	TRBD1	TRBJ2-7	CASSVGDRGNYEQYF	TGTGCCAGCAGCGTAGGGGACAGGGGAAACTACGAGCAGTACTTC
.	10	TRBV30	.	TRBJ2-7	CAWSSNEQYF	TGTGCCTGGAGCTCGAACGAGCAGTACTTC
.	15	TRBV7-9	TRBD2	TRBJ2-3	CASSSVAAGADTQYF	TGTGCCAGCAGCTCAGTTGCAGCGGGAGCAGATACGCAGTATTTT
few	16	TRBV7-9	.	TRBJ2-7	CASSLTGDVRGYEQYF	TGTGCCAGCAGCTTAACTGGCGATGTCAGGGGCTACGAGCAGTACTTC
.	16	TRBV7-9	TRBD2	TRBJ2-3	CASSLFLAGGTDTQYF	TGTGCCAGCAGCTTATTCCTAGCGGGGGGCACAGATACGCAGTATTTT
few	15	TRBV27	TRBD1	TRBJ1-1	CASSLGTGGWTEAFF	TGTGCCAGCAGTTTAGGGACAGGAGGTTGGACTGAAGCTTTCTTT
few	17	TRBV6-6	TRBD2	TRBJ2-5	CASSYLRTSGGKETQYF	TGTGCCAGCAGTTACCTTCGGACTAGCGGGGGTAAAGAGACCCAGTACTTC
.	15	TRBV7-3	.	TRBJ1-1	CASSLTGGRNTEAFF	TGTGCCAGCAGCTTAACGGGGGGGAGGAACACTGAAGCTTTCTTT
once	14	TRBV4-1	.	TRBJ2-1	CASSQGSSREEQFF	TGCGCCAGCAGCCAAGGATCGTCCCGGGAAGAGCAGTTCTTC
.	15	TRBV15	.	TRBJ2-1	CATSRDLFAGQEQFF	TGTGCCACCAGCAGAGATCTATTTGCGGGGCAAGAGCAGTTCTTC
many	17	TRBV7-9	TRBD2	TRBJ2-7	CASSLGGLAGWSYEQYF	TGTGCCAGCAGCTTAGGAGGACTAGCGGGGTGGTCCTACGAGCAGTACTTC
.	15	TRBV2	TRBD2	TRBJ2-5	CASGDGVSGGETQYF	TGTGCCAGCGGGGACGGTGTGAGCGGGGGTGAGACCCAGTACTTC
many	17	TRBV2	.	TRBJ2-7	CASSGDFDRPASYEQYF	TGTGCCAGCAGTGGAGACTTCGACAGGCCCGCCTCCTACGAGCAGTACTTC
few	12	TRBV12-3/TRBV12-4	TRBD1	TRBJ2-3	CASSSGGATQYF	TGTGCCAGCAGTTCAGGGGGTGCTACGCAGTATTTT
.	14	TRBV5-1	.	TRBJ1-6	CASSRTDYNSPLHF	TGCGCCAGCAGCCGGACAGATTATAATTCACCCCTCCACTTT
few	13	TRBV2	.	TRBJ2-4	CASSESGENIQYF	TGTGCCAGCAGTGAATCGGGAGAAAACATTCAGTACTTC
few	13	TRBV5-5	.	TRBJ1-1	CASSPPMNTEAFF	TGTGCCAGCAGCCCACCTATGAACACTGAAGCTTTCTTT
.	15	TRBV7-3	.	TRBJ2-1	CASSLTTGYPDEQFF	TGTGCCAGCAGCTTAACAACGGGGTATCCAGATGAGCAGTTCTTC
few	15	TRBV5-1	.	TRBJ2-1	CASSLLWGEINEQFF	TGCGCCAGCAGCCTTTTATGGGGGGAAATCAATGAGCAGTTCTTC
medium-sized	15	TRBV3-1	TRBD1	TRBJ2-7	CASSQPGQGAYEQYF	TGTGCCAGCAGCCAGCCGGGACAGGGGGCGTACGAGCAGTACTTC
few	14	TRBV19	.	TRBJ1-5	CASSIGYSNQPQHF	TGCGCCAGTAGTATAGGCTATAGCAATCAGCCCCAGCATTTT
few	14	TRBV20-1	.	TRBJ2-5	CSARDGTEEETQYF	TGCAGTGCTAGAGATGGGACGGAGGAAGAGACCCAGTACTTC
few	15	TRBV7-9	TRBD2	TRBJ2-7	CASSSGLAGPSEQYF	TGTGCCAGCAGCTCCGGACTAGCGGGCCCGTCCGAGCAGTACTTC
.	12	TRBV12-3/TRBV12-4	.	TRBJ2-5	CATQGLEETQYF	TGTGCCACCCAGGGGCTGGAGGAGACCCAGTACTTC
few	16	TRBV18	TRBD2	TRBJ2-1	CASSPPVAGGLDEQFF	TGTGCCAGCTCACCACCAGTAGCGGGGGGGCTCGATGAGCAGTTCTTC
few	13	TRBV6-2/TRBV6-3	.	TRBJ2-7	CASSYSRAYEQYF	TGTGCCAGCAGTTACTCACGAGCCTACGAGCAGTACTTC
.	14	TRBV5-1	.	TRBJ1-5	CASSLAGGDQPQHF	TGCGCCAGCAGCTTGGCCGGGGGTGATCAGCCCCAGCATTTT
.	14	TRBV29-1	TRBD2	TRBJ2-1	CSVESGSSYNEQFF	TGCAGCGTTGAAAGCGGGAGCTCCTACAATGAGCAGTTCTTC
few	15	TRBV5-1	.	TRBJ1-1	CASSLEAAMNTEAFF	TGCGCCAGCAGCTTGGAGGCAGCTATGAACACTGAAGCTTTCTTT
many	15	TRBV4-2	.	TRBJ2-7	CASSQEGTPSYEQYF	TGTGCCAGCAGCCAAGAGGGAACGCCTTCCTACGAGCAGTACTTC
few	15	TRBV5-1	.	TRBJ2-2	CASSLGTDNTGELFF	TGCGCCAGCAGCTTGGGGACAGATAACACCGGGGAGCTGTTTTTT
many	12	TRBV5-1	.	TRBJ2-2	CASTENTGELFF	TGCGCCAGCACAGAGAACACCGGGGAGCTGTTTTTT
.	17	TRBV6-2/TRBV6-3	.	TRBJ1-2	CASSSPIDPRGLYGYTF	TGTGCCAGCAGTTCACCAATTGACCCCCGGGGCCTTTATGGCTACACCTTC
few	16	TRBV28	TRBD2	TRBJ2-7	CASSLHTSGYLYEQYF	TGTGCCAGCAGTTTACATACTAGCGGGTACCTTTACGAGCAGTACTTC
.	12	TRBV7-9	.	TRBJ2-7	CASSLGVDEQYF	TGTGCCAGCAGCTTAGGAGTAGACGAGCAGTACTTC
.	14	TRBV30	.	TRBJ1-3	CAWSLDVSGNTIYF	TGTGCCTGGAGTCTGGACGTCTCTGGAAACACCATATATTTT
few	12	TRBV13	.	TRBJ2-1	CASSLPPGRQFF	TGTGCCAGCAGCTTACCCCCGGGAAGGCAGTTCTTC
few	16	TRBV19	.	TRBJ1-5	CASSIAEGLSNQPQHF	TGTGCCAGTAGTATAGCCGAGGGTCTCAGCAATCAGCCCCAGCATTTT
.	12	TRBV28	.	TRBJ2-1	CASSFDGNEQFF	TGTGCCAGCAGTTTCGACGGGAATGAGCAGTTCTTC
many	14	TRBV27	.	TRBJ2-3	CASSLRQATDTQYF	TGTGCCAGCAGTTTACGACAGGCCACAGATACGCAGTATTTT
.	13	TRBV7-9	.	TRBJ2-7	CASSLTGPYEQYF	TGTGCCAGCAGCCTAACCGGCCCCTACGAGCAGTACTTC
.	14	TRBV30	TRBD1	TRBJ1-2	CAWTTGQGLYGYTF	TGTGCCTGGACCACCGGACAGGGCCTCTATGGCTACACCTTC
few	14	TRBV15	.	TRBJ1-1	CATSRDFGNTEAFF	TGTGCCACCAGCAGAGATTTTGGGAACACTGAAGCTTTCTTT
.	15	TRBV6-5	TRBD1	TRBJ1-2	CASSYSTGTGDGYTF	TGTGCCAGCAGTTACTCGACCGGGACAGGGGATGGCTACACCTTC
few	18	TRBV29-1	TRBD2	TRBJ2-3	CSVEAGTSPSGRPDTQYF	TGCAGCGTTGAAGCCGGGACTAGCCCTAGCGGAAGACCAGATACGCAGTATTTT
.	16	TRBV14	.	TRBJ2-1	CASSQDVGDAYNEQFF	TGTGCCAGCAGCCAAGATGTGGGGGATGCCTACAATGAGCAGTTCTTC
few	13	TRBV12-3/TRBV12-4	.	TRBJ2-1	CASRGTLINEQFF	TGTGCCAGCAGGGGGACTTTAATCAATGAGCAGTTCTTC
many	12	TRBV5-1	.	TRBJ2-7	CASSLGGSEQYF	TGCGCCAGCAGCTTGGGTGGGAGCGAGCAGTACTTC